This T cell receptor beta chain was recorded in a study of blood T cell repertoires in COVID-19. The wider study: Samples came from the United States, Italy and Spain, spanning acute and convalescent COVID-19.

There are a few counts of this clone. All enrollees were about 18 to 89 years old and from under 25 US areas. Germline V gene sequence: CDR1 SGDLS, CDR2 YYNGEE. V shed 0 bases and J 4 bases; nucleotides not matched to a gene: 4. The CDR3 covers 15 residues. Original processing methods: Nucleated cell number was recorded as an estimate derived from reference gene primer amplification. Some clones are missing from TCRdb's copy, which holds only in-frame ones; the method was immunoSEQ multiplex PCR. The V and J calls and clone size are taken from that table; D and trimming were inferred from the DNA. The sample yields 95,000 to 150,000 clones, about four fifths seen once.

V and J are TRBV9 and TRBJ2-3, with 8 positions matching TRBD2. The sample consisted of PBMCs or T cells enriched from blood (not recorded which). The sequence was collected from a woman under 40 who had recovered from COVID-19. The CDR3 protein is CASSVVSGSSDTQYF. The CDR3 nucleotides read TGTGCCAGCAGCGTAGTAAGCGGGAGCTCAGATACGCAGTATTTT.